This T cell receptor (beta chain) was identified during a study of T cell responses to AZD1222 COVID-19 vaccine. The germline V gene has CDR1 SQVTM and CDR2 ANQGSEA. The CDR3 runs 13 residues. V lost 7 bases and J lost 2, with 12 bases in between. Sequencing used immunoSEQ multiplex PCR; TCRdb keeps in-frame clones, though not all of them. The sample contains about 72,000 clones, 80% to 90% of which appear only once. With respect to this clone: Its antigen is unidentified.

The study, taken as a whole, reports: There were mostly white British donors and more females than males, and clonal diversity was possibly underestimated. Just six AZD1222 recipients tested seropositive at baseline. CD4 TCRs linked to vaccination spanned spike, dominating at 160-218 and 743-854.

The specimen comprised peripheral blood, sampled on day 0 of AZD1222 vaccination. The TCR originated in an adult in good health. The chain couples TRBV29-1 to TRBJ2-4, with D possibly TRBD1 on 6 matching bases. CDR3 DNA sequence: TGCAGCGCCCGAACAGGGACCAAAAACATTCAGTACTTC. Translated: CSARTGTKNIQYF.